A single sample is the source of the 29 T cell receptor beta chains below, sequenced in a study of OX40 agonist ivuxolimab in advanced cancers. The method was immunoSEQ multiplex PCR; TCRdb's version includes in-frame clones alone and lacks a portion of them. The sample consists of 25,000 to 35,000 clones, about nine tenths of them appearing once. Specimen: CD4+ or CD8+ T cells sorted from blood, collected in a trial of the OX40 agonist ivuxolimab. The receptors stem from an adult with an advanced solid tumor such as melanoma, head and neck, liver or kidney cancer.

The CDR3 region is CASSQAEYSNQPQHF. The CDR3 nucleotides read TGCGCCAGCAGCCAAGCAGAATATAGCAATCAGCCCCAGCATTTT. This chain connects TRBV4-1 to TRBJ1-5; D gene uncertain. From germline, CDR1 is MGHRA and CDR2 YSYEKL. V gave up 1 base and J gave up 0 bases, with 7 bases separating them. This CDR3 is 15 amino acids long.

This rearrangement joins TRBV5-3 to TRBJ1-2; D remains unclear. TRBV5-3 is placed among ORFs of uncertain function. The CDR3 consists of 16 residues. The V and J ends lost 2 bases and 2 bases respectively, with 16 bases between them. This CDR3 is CARSFRLKGWNYGYTF. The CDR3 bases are TGTGCCAGAAGCTTTAGGTTAAAAGGGTGGAACTATGGCTACACCTTC.

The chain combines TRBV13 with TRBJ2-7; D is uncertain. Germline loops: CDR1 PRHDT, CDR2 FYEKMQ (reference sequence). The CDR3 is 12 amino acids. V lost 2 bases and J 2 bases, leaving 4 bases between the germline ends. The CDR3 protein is CASSLNPYEQYF. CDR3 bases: TGTGCCAGCAGCTTAAACCCCTACGAGCAGTACTTC.

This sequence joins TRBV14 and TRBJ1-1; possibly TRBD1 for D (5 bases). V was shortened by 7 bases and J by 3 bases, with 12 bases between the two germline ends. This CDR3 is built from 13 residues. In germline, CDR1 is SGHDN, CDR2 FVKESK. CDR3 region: CASTLGGHTEAFF. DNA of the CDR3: TGTGCCAGCACCCTGGGGGGACACACTGAAGCTTTCTTT.

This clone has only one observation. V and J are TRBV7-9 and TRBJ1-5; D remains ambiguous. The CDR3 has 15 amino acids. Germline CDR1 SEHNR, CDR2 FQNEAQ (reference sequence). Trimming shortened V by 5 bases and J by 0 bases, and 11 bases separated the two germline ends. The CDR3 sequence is CASSPIGVSNQPQHF. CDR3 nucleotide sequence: TGTGCCAGCAGCCCCATCGGGGTTAGCAATCAGCCCCAGCATTTT.

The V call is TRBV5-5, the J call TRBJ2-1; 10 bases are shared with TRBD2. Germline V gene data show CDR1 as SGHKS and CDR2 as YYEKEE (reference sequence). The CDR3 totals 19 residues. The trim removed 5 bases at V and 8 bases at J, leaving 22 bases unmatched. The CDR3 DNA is TGTGCCAGCAGTTTTTCCGGGACTAGCGCTCTTCTCGGACGCGATGAGCAGTTCTTC. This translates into CASSFSGTSALLGRDEQFF.

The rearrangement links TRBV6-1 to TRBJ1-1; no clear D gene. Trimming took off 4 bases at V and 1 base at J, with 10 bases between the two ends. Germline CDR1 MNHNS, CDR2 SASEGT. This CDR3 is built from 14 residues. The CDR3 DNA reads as TGTGCCAGCAGTGGGGAGGGTGGGAACACTGAAGCTTTCTTT. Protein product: CASSGEGGNTEAFF.

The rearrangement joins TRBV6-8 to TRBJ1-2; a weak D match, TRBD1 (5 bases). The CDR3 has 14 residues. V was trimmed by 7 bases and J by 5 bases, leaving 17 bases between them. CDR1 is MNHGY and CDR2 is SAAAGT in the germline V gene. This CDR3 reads CASNRDSRIYGYTF. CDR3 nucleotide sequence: TGTGCCAGCAACCGGGACTCTAGGATTTATGGCTACACCTTC.

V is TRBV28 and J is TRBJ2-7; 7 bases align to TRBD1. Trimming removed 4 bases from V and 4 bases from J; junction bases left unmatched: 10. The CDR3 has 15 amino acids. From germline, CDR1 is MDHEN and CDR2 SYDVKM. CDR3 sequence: CASSSPRGTVYEQYF. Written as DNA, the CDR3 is TGTGCCAGCAGTTCGCCGAGGGGGACAGTGTACGAGCAGTACTTC. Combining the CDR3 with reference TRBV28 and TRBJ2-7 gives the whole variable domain DVKVTQSSRYLVKRTGEKVFLECVQDMDHENMFWYRQDPGLGLRLIYFSYDVKMKEKGDIPEGYSVSREKKERFSLILESASTNQTSMYLCASSSPRGTVYEQYFGPGTRLTVT.

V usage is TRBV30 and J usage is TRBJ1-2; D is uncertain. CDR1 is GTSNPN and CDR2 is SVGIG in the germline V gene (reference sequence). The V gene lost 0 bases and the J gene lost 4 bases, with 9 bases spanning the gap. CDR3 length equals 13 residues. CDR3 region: CAWSVGQLYGYTF. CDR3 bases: TGTGCCTGGAGTGTAGGGCAGCTCTATGGCTACACCTTC.

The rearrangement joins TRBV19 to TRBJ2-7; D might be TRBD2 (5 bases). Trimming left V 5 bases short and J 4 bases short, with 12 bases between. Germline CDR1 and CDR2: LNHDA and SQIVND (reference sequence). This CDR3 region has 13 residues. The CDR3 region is CASSWEIHYEQYF. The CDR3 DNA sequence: TGTGCCAGTAGTTGGGAGATCCATTACGAGCAGTACTTC.

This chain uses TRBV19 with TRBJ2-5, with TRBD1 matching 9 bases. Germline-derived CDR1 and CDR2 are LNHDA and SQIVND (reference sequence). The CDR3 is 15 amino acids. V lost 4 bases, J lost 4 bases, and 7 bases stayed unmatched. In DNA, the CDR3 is TGTGCCAGTAGTACACCGACAGGGGGGGGAGAGACCCAGTACTTC. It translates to CASSTPTGGGETQYF.

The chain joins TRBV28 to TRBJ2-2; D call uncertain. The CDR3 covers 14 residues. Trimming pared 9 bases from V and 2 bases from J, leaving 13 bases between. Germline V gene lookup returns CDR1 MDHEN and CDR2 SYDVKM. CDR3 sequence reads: CASQPHLNTGELFF. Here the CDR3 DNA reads TGTGCCAGTCAGCCCCATCTTAACACCGGGGAGCTGTTTTTT.

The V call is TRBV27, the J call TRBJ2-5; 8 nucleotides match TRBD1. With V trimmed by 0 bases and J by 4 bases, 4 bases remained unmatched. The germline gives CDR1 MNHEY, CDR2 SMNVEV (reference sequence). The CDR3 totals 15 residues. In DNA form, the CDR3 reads TGTGCCAGCAGTTTATCGGCAGGGGGCCTAGAGACCCAGTACTTC. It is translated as CASSLSAGGLETQYF.

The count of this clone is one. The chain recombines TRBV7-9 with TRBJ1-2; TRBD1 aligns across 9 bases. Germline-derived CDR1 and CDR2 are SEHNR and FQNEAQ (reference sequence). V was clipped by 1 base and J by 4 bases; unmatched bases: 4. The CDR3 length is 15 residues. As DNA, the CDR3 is TGTGCCAGCAGCTTAGGCTCGACAGGGGGCTATGGCTACACCTTC. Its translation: CASSLGSTGGYGYTF.

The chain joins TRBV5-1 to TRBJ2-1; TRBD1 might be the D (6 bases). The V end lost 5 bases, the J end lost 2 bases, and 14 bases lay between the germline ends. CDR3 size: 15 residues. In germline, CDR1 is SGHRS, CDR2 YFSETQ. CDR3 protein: CASSLRTVAYNEQFF. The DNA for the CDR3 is TGCGCCAGCAGTTTACGGACAGTCGCCTACAATGAGCAGTTCTTC.

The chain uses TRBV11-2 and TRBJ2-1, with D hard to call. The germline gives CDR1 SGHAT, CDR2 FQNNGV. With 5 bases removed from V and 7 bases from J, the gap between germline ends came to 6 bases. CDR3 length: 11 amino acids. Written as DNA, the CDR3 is TGTGCCAGCAGCCAACAAAATGAGCAGTTCTTC. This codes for CASSQQNEQFF.

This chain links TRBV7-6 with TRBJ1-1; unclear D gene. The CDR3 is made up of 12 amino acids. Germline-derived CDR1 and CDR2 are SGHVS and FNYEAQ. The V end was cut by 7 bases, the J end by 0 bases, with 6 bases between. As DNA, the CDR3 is TGTGCCAGCATTGACCTGAACACTGAAGCTTTCTTT. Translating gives CASIDLNTEAFF.

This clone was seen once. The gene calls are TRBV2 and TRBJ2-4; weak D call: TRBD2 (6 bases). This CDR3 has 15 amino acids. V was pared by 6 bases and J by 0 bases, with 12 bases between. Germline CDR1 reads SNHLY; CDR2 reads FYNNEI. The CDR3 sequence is CASRGDFIAKNIQYF. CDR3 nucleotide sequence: TGTGCCAGCAGAGGGGACTTCATAGCCAAAAACATTCAGTACTTC.

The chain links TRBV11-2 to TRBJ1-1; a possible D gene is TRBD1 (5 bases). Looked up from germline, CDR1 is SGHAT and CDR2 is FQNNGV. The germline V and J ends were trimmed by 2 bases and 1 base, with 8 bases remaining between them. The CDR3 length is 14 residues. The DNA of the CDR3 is TGTGCCAGCAGCTTATCAGGGCGGAACACTGAAGCTTTCTTT. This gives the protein CASSLSGRNTEAFF.

The CDR3 sequence: CASSLESGLAEVEQFF. Here the CDR3 DNA reads TGTGCCAGCAGCTTAGAATCCGGACTAGCAGAGGTTGAGCAGTTCTTC. The genes are TRBV7-2 and TRBJ2-1; 8 bases agree with TRBD2. The CDR3 spans 16 residues. The V gene's germline CDR1 is SGHTA and CDR2 FQGNSA. V shed 1 base and J 9 bases; nucleotides not matched to a gene: 11.

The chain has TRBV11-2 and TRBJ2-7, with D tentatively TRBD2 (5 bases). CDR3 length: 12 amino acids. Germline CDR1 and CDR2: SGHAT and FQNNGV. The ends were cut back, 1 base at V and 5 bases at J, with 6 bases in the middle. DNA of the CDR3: TGTGCCAGCAGCTTAGGAGGGCACGAGCAGTACTTC. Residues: CASSLGGHEQYF.

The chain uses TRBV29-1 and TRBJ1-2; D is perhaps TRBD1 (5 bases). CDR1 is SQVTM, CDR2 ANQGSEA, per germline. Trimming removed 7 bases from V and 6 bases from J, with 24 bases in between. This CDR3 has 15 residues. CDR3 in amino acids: CSAQTDQGGVDGYTF. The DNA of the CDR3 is TGCAGCGCCCAAACGGATCAGGGCGGGGTCGATGGCTACACCTTC. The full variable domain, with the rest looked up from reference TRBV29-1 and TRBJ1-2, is SAVISQKPSRDICQRGTSLTIQCQVDSQVTMMFWYRQQPGQSLTLIATANQGSEATYESGFVIDKFPISRPNLTFSTLTVSNMSPEDSSIYLCSAQTDQGGVDGYTFGSGTRLTVV.

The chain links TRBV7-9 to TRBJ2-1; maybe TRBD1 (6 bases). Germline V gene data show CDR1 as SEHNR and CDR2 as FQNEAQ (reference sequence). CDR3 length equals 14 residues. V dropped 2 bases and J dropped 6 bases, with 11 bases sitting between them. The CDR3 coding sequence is TGTGCCAGCAGCTTACGAATACAGGGCAATGAGCAGTTCTTC. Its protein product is CASSLRIQGNEQFF.

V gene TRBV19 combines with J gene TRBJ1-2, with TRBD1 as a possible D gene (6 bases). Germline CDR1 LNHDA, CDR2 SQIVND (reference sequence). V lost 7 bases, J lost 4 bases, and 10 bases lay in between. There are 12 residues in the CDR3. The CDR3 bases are TGTGCCAGTACGACAGGTCTCTATGGCTACACCTTC. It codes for CASTTGLYGYTF.

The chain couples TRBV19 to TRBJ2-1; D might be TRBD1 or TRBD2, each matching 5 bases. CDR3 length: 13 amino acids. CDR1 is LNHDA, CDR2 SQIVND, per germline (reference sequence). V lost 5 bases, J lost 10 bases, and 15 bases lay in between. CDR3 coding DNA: TGTGCCAGTAGTCCGGGGACCCCGGGGGAGCAGTTCTTC. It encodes CASSPGTPGEQFF.

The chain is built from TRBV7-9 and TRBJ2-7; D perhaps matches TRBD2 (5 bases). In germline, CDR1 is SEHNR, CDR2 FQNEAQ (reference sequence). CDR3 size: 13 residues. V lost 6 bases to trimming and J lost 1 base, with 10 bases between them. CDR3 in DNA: TGTGCCAGCAGTTCCGGGGATTCCTACGAGCAGTACTTC. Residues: CASSSGDSYEQYF.

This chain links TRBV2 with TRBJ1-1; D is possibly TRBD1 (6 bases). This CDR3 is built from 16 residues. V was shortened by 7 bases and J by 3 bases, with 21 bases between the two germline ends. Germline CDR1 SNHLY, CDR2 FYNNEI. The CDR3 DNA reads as TGTGCCAGCACCCCAATAAGGGGGTCATGGGACACTGAAGCTTTCTTT. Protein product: CASTPIRGSWDTEAFF.

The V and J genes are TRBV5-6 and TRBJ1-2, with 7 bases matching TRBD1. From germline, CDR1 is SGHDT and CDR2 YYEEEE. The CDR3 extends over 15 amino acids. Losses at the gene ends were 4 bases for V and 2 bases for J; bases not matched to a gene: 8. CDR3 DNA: TGTGCCAGCAGCATAGGGACAGTTGCAAACTATGGCTACACCTTC. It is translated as CASSIGTVANYGYTF.